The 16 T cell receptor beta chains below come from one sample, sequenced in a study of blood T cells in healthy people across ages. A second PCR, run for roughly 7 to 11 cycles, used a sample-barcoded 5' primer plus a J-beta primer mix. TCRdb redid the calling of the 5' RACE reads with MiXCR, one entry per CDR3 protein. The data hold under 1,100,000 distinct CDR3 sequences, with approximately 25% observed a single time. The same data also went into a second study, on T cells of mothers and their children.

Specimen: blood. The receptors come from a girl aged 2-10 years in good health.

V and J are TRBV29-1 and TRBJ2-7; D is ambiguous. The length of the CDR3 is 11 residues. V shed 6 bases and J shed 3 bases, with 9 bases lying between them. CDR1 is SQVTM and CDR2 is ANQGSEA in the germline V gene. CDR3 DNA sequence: TGCAGCGTCCTAAACCTCTACGAGCAGTACTTC. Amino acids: CSVLNLYEQYF.

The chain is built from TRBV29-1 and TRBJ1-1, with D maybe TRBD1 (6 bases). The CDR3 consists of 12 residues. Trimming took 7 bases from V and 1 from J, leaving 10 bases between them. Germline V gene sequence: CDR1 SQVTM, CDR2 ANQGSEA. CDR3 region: CSDGGWNTEAFF. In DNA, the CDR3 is TGCAGCGACGGGGGCTGGAACACTGAAGCTTTCTTT.

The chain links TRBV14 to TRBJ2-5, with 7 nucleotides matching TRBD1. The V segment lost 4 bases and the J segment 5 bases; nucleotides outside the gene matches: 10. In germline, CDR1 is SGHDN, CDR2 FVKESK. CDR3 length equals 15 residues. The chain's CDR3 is CASSRIPTGWETQYF. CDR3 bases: TGTGCCAGCAGCCGGATACCGACAGGGTGGGAGACCCAGTACTTC.

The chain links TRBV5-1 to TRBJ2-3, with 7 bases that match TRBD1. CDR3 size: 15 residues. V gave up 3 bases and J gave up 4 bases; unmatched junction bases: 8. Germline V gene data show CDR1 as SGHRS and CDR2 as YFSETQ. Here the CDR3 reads CASSSQGQFPDTQYF. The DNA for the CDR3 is TGCGCCAGCAGCTCCCAGGGACAGTTCCCAGATACGCAGTATTTT.

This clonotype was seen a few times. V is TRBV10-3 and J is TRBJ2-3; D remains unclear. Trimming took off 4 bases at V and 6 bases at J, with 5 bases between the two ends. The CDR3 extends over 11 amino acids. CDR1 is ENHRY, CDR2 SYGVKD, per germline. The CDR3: CAISALDTQYF. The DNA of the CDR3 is TGTGCCATCAGTGCTCTTGATACGCAGTATTTT.

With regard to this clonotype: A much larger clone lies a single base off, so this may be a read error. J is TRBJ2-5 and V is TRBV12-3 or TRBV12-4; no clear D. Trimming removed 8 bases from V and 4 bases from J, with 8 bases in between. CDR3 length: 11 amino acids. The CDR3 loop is CASGHGETQYF. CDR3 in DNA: TGTGCCAGCGGCCACGGAGAGACCCAGTACTTC.

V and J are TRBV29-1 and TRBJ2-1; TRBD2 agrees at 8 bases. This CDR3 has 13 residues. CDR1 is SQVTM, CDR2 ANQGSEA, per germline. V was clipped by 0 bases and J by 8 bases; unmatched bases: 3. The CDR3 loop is CSVEETSAYEQFF. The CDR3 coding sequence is TGCAGCGTTGAAGAGACTAGCGCCTATGAGCAGTTCTTC.

For the CDR3, the DNA is TGTGCCAGCGGGGGTGTGGGAGCAGATACGCAGTATTTT. It translates to CASGGVGADTQYF. The chain employs TRBV12-3 or TRBV12-4 and TRBJ2-3, with D possibly being TRBD1 or TRBD2 (5 bases each). CDR3 length: 13 amino acids. Trimming took off 8 bases at V and 4 bases at J, with 13 bases between the two ends.

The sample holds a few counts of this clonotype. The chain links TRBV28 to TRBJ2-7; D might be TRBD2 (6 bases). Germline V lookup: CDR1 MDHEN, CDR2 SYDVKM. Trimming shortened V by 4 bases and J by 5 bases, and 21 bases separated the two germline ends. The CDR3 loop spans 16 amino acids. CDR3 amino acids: CASSSPVGGFFDEQYF. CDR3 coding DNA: TGTGCCAGCAGTTCCCCGGTGGGGGGATTTTTCGACGAGCAGTACTTC. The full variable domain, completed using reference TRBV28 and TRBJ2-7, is DVKVTQSSRYLVKRTGEKVFLECVQDMDHENMFWYRQDPGLGLRLIYFSYDVKMKEKGDIPEGYSVSREKKERFSLILESASTNQTSMYLCASSSPVGGFFDEQYFGPGTRLTVT.

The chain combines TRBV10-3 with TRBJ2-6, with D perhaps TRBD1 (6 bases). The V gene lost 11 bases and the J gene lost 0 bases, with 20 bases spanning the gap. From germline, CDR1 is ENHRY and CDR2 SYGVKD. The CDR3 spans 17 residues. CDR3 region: CAVNTGSESSGANVLTF. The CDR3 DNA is TGTGCCGTCAACACAGGGTCCGAGAGCTCTGGGGCCAACGTCCTGACTTTC.

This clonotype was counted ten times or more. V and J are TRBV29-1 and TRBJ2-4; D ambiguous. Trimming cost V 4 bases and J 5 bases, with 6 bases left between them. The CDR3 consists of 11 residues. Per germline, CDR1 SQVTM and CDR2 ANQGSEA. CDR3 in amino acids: CSVVRENIQYF. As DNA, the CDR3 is TGCAGCGTTGTACGAGAAAACATTCAGTACTTC. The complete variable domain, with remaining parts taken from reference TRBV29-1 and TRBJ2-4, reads SAVISQKPSRDICQRGTSLTIQCQVDSQVTMMFWYRQQPGQSLTLIATANQGSEATYESGFVIDKFPISRPNLTFSTLTVSNMSPEDSSIYLCSVVRENIQYFGAGTRLSVL.

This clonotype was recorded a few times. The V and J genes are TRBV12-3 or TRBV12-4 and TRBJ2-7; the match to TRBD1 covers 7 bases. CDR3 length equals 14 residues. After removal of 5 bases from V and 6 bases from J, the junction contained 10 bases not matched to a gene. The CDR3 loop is CASSTTGWGREQYF. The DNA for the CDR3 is TGTGCCAGCAGTACGACAGGGTGGGGGCGCGAGCAGTACTTC.

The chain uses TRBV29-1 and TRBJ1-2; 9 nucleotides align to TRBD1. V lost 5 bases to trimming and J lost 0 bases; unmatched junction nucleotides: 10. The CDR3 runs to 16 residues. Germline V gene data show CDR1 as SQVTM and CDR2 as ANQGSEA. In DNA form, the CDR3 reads TGCAGCGTTCCTCCCACAGGGGGCTCCCCTAACTATGGCTACACCTTC. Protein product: CSVPPTGGSPNYGYTF. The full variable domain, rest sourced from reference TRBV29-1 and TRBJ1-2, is SAVISQKPSRDICQRGTSLTIQCQVDSQVTMMFWYRQQPGQSLTLIATANQGSEATYESGFVIDKFPISRPNLTFSTLTVSNMSPEDSSIYLCSVPPTGGSPNYGYTFGSGTRLTVV.

CDR3 nucleotide sequence: TGTGCCAGCACAATAATTGAACCACAGGGGGAGGGAGTCAAAAACATTCAGTACTTC. This gives the protein CASTIIEPQGEGVKNIQYF. This chain joins TRBV7-8 and TRBJ2-4; maybe TRBD1 (8 bases). The CDR3 spans 19 residues. V was trimmed by 7 bases and J by 3 bases, leaving 28 bases between them. Germline V CDR1 and CDR2: SGHVS, FQNEAQ.

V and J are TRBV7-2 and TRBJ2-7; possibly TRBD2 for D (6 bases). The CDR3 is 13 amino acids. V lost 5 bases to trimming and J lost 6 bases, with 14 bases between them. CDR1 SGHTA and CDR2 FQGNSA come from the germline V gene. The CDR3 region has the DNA TGTGCCAGCAGCCCCAGGATGGGGGGCGAGCAGTACTTC. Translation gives CASSPRMGGEQYF.

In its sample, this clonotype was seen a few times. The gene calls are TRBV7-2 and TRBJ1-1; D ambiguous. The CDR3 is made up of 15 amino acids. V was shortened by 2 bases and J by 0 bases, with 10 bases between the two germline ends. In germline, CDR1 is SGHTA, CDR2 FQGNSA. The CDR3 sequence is CASSLLGNLNTEAFF. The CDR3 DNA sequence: TGTGCCAGCAGCTTACTAGGCAACCTGAACACTGAAGCTTTCTTT.